Sequencing of this TCR beta chain was carried out in a study of CD8 T cells in Susac syndrome. Study-wide results and limits: The study acknowledged a relatively small number of individuals in its TCR sequencing and HLA analysis.

V lost 2 bases and J lost 3, with 20 bases in between. Per germline, CDR1 LGHNA and CDR2 YSLEER. This CDR3 comprises 17 residues. Sequencing targeted TCR beta in blood CD8+ and CD4+ T cells. CD8+ and CD4+ T cells were negatively isolated; TEMRA cells were FACS-enriched. Only one count was recorded for this clonotype. Its antigen remains unknown. RNA in amounts of 0.5 to 1 ug was reverse transcribed with random hexamers. With immunoSEQ multiplex PCR, TCR beta CDR3 was amplified across 54 Vbeta and 13 Jbeta. TCRdb analysed the immunoSEQ multiplex PCR reads with MiXCR anew, one entry per CDR3 protein. There are around 270,000 distinct CDR3 sequences in the sample; about 82% occur only once, and around 0.21% lies in the top ten.

The sequenced sample was CD8+ T cells from PBMCs. This TCR derives from a human donor with multiple sclerosis. The chain joins TRBV4-3 to TRBJ2-7; D tentatively fits TRBD1 or TRBD2 (6 bases each). The CDR3 loop is CASSQFGGAGQFYEQYF. CDR3 coding DNA: TGCGCCAGCAGCCAATTCGGGGGCGCCGGGCAGTTCTACGAGCAGTACTTC.